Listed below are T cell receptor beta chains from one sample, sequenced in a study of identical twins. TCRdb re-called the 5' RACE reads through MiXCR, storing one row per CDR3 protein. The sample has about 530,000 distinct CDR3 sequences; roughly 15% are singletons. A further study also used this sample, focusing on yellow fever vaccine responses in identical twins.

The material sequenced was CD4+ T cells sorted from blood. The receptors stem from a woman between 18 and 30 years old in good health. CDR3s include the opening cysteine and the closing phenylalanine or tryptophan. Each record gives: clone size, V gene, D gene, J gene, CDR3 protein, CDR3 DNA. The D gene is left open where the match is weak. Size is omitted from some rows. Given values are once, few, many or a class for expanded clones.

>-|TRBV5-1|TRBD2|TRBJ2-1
CASSAGTSGTTTSFF
TGCGCCAGCAGCGCCGGGACTAGCGGGACCACAACCTCGTTCTTC
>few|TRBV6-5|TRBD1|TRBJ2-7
CASSYSIRGILEQYF
TGTGCCAGCAGTTACTCAATCAGGGGGATCCTCGAGCAGTACTTC
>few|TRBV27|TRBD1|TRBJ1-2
CASSAGGLFQYGYTF
TGTGCCAGCAGCGCAGGGGGGCTCTTTCAGTATGGCTACACCTTC
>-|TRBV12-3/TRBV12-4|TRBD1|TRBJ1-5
CASTQTGAPNQPQHF
TGTGCCAGCACCCAGACAGGGGCCCCCAATCAGCCCCAGCATTTT
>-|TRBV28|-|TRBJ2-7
CASRKLGTGAKNEQYF
TGTGCCAGCAGAAAACTGGGGACGGGAGCTAAAAACGAGCAGTACTTC
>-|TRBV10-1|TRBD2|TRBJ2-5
CASSEGRGGVQETQYF
TGCGCCAGCAGTGAGGGGCGTGGGGGGGTTCAAGAGACCCAGTACTTC
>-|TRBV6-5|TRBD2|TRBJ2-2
CASSYSSGRSRTGELFF
TGTGCCAGCAGTTACTCTAGCGGGAGGAGTCGTACCGGGGAGCTGTTTTTT
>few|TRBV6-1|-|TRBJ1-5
CASIRDVSNQPQHF
TGTGCCAGCATCCGGGACGTTAGCAATCAGCCCCAGCATTTT
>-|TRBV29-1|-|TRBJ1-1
CSVARVLNTEAFF
TGCAGCGTTGCAAGGGTCTTAAACACTGAAGCTTTCTTT
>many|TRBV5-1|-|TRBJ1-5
CASSPDGNQPQHF
TGCGCCAGCAGCCCTGACGGCAATCAGCCCCAGCATTTT
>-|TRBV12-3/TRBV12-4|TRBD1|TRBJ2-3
CASSQWDSPSTDTQYF
TGTGCCAGCAGTCAATGGGACAGTCCTAGCACAGATACGCAGTATTTT
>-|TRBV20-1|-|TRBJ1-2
CSAREIPLANYGYTF
TGCAGTGCTAGAGAGATTCCCTTAGCTAACTATGGCTACACCTTC
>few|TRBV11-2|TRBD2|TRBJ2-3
CASSLVKGGRDTQYF
TGTGCCAGCAGCTTAGTTAAAGGCGGGAGAGATACGCAGTATTTT
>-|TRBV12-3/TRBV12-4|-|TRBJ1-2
CASSFWGVRSTRYGYTF
TGTGCCAGCAGTTTCTGGGGGGTACGGAGCACTCGATATGGCTACACCTTC
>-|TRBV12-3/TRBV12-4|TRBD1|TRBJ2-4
CASQFRDSNIQYF
TGTGCCAGCCAATTCCGGGACAGTAACATTCAGTACTTC
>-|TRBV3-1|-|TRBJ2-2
CASSQRGPGNTGELFF
TGTGCCAGCAGCCAGCGGGGGCCCGGGAACACCGGGGAGCTGTTTTTT
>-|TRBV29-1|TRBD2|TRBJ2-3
CSVTRLGGGSTDTQYF
TGCAGCGTCACACGTCTGGGCGGGGGGAGCACAGATACGCAGTATTTT
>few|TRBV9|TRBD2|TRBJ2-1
CASSVASGGLNEQFF
TGTGCCAGCAGCGTAGCCAGCGGGGGGTTGAATGAGCAGTTCTTC
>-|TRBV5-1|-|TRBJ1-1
CASSDVQRLNTEALF
TGCGCCAGCAGCGACGTACAGAGACTGAACACTGAAGCTCTCTTT
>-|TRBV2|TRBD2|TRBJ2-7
CASSDWREGYEQYF
TGTGCCAGCAGTGATTGGCGGGAGGGTTACGAGCAGTACTTC
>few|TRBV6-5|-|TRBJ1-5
CASSYQVSQPQHF
TGTGCCAGCAGTTACCAGGTGAGCCAGCCCCAGCATTTT
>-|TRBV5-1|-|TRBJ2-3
CASSLASSWDTQYF
TGCGCCAGCAGCTTGGCCAGCAGTTGGGATACGCAGTATTTT
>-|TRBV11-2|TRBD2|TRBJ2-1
CASSTRPGLANHEQFF
TGTGCCAGCAGCACTCGCCCGGGACTAGCTAACCATGAGCAGTTCTTC
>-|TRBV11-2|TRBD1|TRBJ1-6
CASSPRPGQEGSPLHF
TGTGCCAGCAGCCCACGTCCGGGACAGGAGGGTTCACCCCTCCACTTT
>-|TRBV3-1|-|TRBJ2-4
CASSQDEGFKNIQYF
TGTGCCAGCAGCCAAGATGAAGGTTTCAAAAACATTCAGTACTTC
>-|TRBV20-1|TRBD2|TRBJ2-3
CSARSGRDTDTQYF
TGCAGTGCTAGATCCGGGAGGGACACAGATACGCAGTATTTT
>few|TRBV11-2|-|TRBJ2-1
CASSLDRSTALEQFF
TGTGCCAGCAGCTTAGATCGAAGTACAGCCCTAGAGCAGTTCTTC
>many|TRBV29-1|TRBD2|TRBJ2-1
CSATPAGDPNEQFF
TGCAGCGCTACCCCAGCGGGGGATCCCAATGAGCAGTTCTTC
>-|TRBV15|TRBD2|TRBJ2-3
CATSRDQAGAVDTQYF
TGTGCCACCAGCAGAGATCAAGCGGGAGCGGTAGATACGCAGTATTTT
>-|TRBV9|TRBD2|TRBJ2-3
CASSARLAHTDTQYF
TGTGCCAGCAGCGCGCGACTAGCACACACAGATACGCAGTATTTT
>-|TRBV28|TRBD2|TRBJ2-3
CASRTIGTSVTDTQYF
TGTGCCAGCAGGACAATAGGGACTAGCGTTACAGATACGCAGTATTTT
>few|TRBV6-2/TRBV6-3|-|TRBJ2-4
CASSRAGIAKNIQYF
TGTGCCAGCAGCCGCGCTGGGATAGCCAAAAACATTCAGTACTTC
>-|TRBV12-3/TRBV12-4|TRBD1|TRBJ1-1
CASRQGMNTEAFF
TGTGCCAGCCGACAGGGGATGAACACTGAAGCTTTCTTT
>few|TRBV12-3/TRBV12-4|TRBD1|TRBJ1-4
CASSLGTGGDEKLFF
TGTGCCAGCAGCCTAGGGACAGGGGGCGATGAAAAACTGTTTTTT
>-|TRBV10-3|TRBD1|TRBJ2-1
CAISESMTGDNNEQFF
TGTGCCATCAGTGAGTCGATGACAGGGGACAACAATGAGCAGTTCTTC
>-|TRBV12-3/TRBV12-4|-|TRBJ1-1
CASTPGTGPGIDTEAFF
TGTGCCAGCACCCCCGGGACGGGACCGGGTATTGACACTGAAGCTTTCTTT
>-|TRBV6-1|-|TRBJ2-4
CASSHTDGAKNIQYF
TGTGCCAGCAGCCACACGGACGGGGCCAAAAACATTCAGTACTTC
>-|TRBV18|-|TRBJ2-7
CASAPGGAGGAFEQYF
TGTGCCAGCGCCCCCGGGGGGGCAGGGGGCGCTTTCGAGCAGTACTTC
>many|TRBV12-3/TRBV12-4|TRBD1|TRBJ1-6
CASSLDRETSPLHF
TGTGCCAGCAGCCTCGACAGGGAAACTTCACCCCTCCACTTT
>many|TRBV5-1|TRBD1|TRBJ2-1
CASSLSGTGGNEQFF
TGCGCCAGCAGCTTGTCCGGGACAGGGGGGAATGAGCAGTTCTTC
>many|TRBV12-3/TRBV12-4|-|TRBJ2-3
CASKAGSTDTQYF
TGTGCCTCCAAGGCGGGGAGCACAGATACGCAGTATTTT
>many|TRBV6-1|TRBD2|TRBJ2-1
CASEGRGMYNEQFF
TGTGCCAGCGAGGGGCGGGGGATGTACAATGAGCAGTTCTTC
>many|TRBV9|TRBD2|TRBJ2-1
CASSVGRLAGSNEQFF
TGTGCCAGCAGCGTAGGGAGACTAGCGGGATCCAATGAGCAGTTCTTC
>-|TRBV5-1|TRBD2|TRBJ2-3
CASGELGGGTDTQYF
TGCGCCAGCGGCGAGCTTGGGGGGGGCACAGATACGCAGTATTTT
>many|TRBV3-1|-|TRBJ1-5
CASSRQGNQPQHF
TGTGCCAGCAGCCGCCAGGGGAATCAGCCCCAGCATTTT
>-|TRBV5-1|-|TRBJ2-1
CASSPGSIPYNEQFF
TGCGCCAGCAGCCCGGGGTCTATCCCCTACAATGAGCAGTTCTTC